These 22 T cell receptor beta chains were all obtained from the same sample, sequenced in a study of neoadjuvant anti-PD-1 for oral cavity cancer. Time point meaning: after neoadjuvant nivolumab, at surgical resection. Assay used: immunoSEQ multiplex PCR; TCRdb lists only in-frame clones, some missing. The sample gives around 70,000 clones, 80% to 90% of which show up once; about 3.4% is in the top ten. This sample comprised PBMCs, obtained after nivolumab (anti-PD-1) treatment. These receptors were taken from a person aged 40 to 85 with oral cavity squamous cell carcinoma.

The chain carries TRBV15 and TRBJ2-7, with D hard to call. CDR1 LNHNV and CDR2 YYDKDF come from the germline V gene (reference sequence). V lost 0 bases, J lost 0 bases, and 15 bases lay in between. The CDR3 spans 17 residues. In DNA, the CDR3 is TGTGCCACCAGCAGAGATTCCCGGATGGGTTACTCCTACGAGCAGTACTTC. Amino acids: CATSRDSRMGYSYEQYF.

V usage is TRBV7-6 and J usage is TRBJ1-4; 7 bases are shared with TRBD1. After removal of 4 bases from V and 10 bases from J, the junction contained 6 bases not matched to a gene. Per germline, CDR1 SGHVS and CDR2 FNYEAQ. CDR3 size: 13 residues. CDR3 in DNA: TGTGCCAGCAGCTCCGGGACAGCTGGAAAACTGTTTTTT. It specifies CASSSGTAGKLFF.

This chain joins TRBV27 and TRBJ1-5, with 7 bases lining up with TRBD1. The CDR3 sequence is 14 residues long. V gave up 6 bases and J gave up 4 bases; unmatched junction bases: 6. The germline gives CDR1 MNHEY, CDR2 SMNVEV (reference sequence). This CDR3 is CASRGDSGNQPQHF. In nucleotides, the CDR3 is TGTGCCAGCAGGGGGGACAGTGGGAATCAGCCCCAGCATTTT.

The chain uses TRBV27 and TRBJ1-5; 7 nucleotides line up with TRBD1. This CDR3 has 15 residues. Unmatched junction bases numbered 8, after V lost 5 bases and J lost 4 bases. Looked up from germline, CDR1 is MNHEY and CDR2 is SMNVEV (reference sequence). CDR3 in amino acids: CASSGGQSPNQPQHF. CDR3 DNA: TGTGCCAGCAGTGGGGGACAGAGCCCAAATCAGCCCCAGCATTTT.

This clone was detected once. The chain uses TRBV28 and TRBJ1-2; D is uncertain. V was shortened by 5 bases and J by 1 base, with 5 bases between the two germline ends. Looked up from germline, CDR1 is MDHEN and CDR2 is SYDVKM. The CDR3 is 12 amino acids. The CDR3 sequence: CASSRNNYGYTF. In DNA, the CDR3 is TGTGCCAGCAGTCGTAATAACTATGGCTACACCTTC.

The J gene is TRBJ2-5, the V gene TRBV28; 12 nucleotides align to TRBD2. Germline CDR1 is MDHEN and CDR2 is SYDVKM. The J segment lost 5 bases and the V segment lost 5 bases, leaving 6 bases of the junction unmatched. The CDR3 spans 15 residues. CDR3 in amino acids: CASSPLAGGGETQYF. The CDR3 nucleotides are TGTGCCAGCAGTCCTCTAGCGGGAGGGGGTGAGACCCAGTACTTC.

The table lists this clone with a few counts. J is TRBJ1-1 and V is TRBV30, with 9 bases matching TRBD1. The CDR3 extends over 13 amino acids. CDR1 and CDR2 from the germline V gene are GTSNPN and SVGIG (reference sequence). After removal of 3 bases from V and 2 bases from J, the junction contained 1 base not matched to a gene. The CDR3 DNA reads TGTGCCTGGAGGGACAGGGGAAACACTGAAGCTTTCTTT. Protein product: CAWRDRGNTEAFF. The full variable domain, completed using reference TRBV30 and TRBJ1-1, is SQTIHQWPATLVQPVGSPLSLECTVEGTSNPNLYWYRQAAGRGLQLLFYSVGIGQISSEVPQNLSASRPQDRQFILSSKKLLLSDSGFYLCAWRDRGNTEAFFGQGTRLTVV.

The chain is built from TRBV5-5 and TRBJ1-2; no clear D gene. V was cut by 0 bases and J by 0 bases, with 6 bases left in between. The germline gives CDR1 SGHKS, CDR2 YYEKEE (reference sequence). This CDR3 is 14 amino acids long. The CDR3 DNA reads TGTGCCAGCAGCTTGGGTGGGACTAACTATGGCTACACCTTC. Protein product: CASSLGGTNYGYTF.

This chain joins TRBV11-3 and TRBJ2-2, with D possibly matching TRBD2 (6 bases). The germline V and J ends were trimmed by 3 bases and 4 bases, with 9 bases remaining between them. This CDR3 has 14 residues. The germline V gene encodes CDR1 SGHNT and CDR2 YENEEA. The CDR3 sequence: CASSLGGSTGELFF. The CDR3 nucleotides read TGTGCCAGCAGCTTGGGGGGATCCACCGGGGAGCTGTTTTTT.

This rearrangement joins TRBV19 to TRBJ1-2, with TRBD1 matching over 10 bases. The CDR3 spans 15 residues. Unmatched junction bases numbered 6, after V lost 4 bases and J lost 4 bases. Germline CDR1 is LNHDA and CDR2 is SQIVND (reference sequence). CDR3 region: CASSSGTGVAYGYTF. CDR3 DNA sequence: TGTGCCAGTAGTAGTGGGACAGGGGTCGCCTATGGCTACACCTTC.

This rearrangement joins TRBV19 to TRBJ2-1; 9 bases agree with TRBD2. V lost 8 bases to trimming and J lost 6 bases; unmatched junction nucleotides: 8. Germline CDR1 and CDR2: LNHDA and SQIVND (reference sequence). CDR3 size: 14 residues. The CDR3 here is CASGLAGSFNEQFF. DNA of the CDR3: TGTGCCAGTGGGCTAGCGGGATCTTTCAATGAGCAGTTCTTC.

This clone is a singleton in its sample. The chain combines TRBV19 with TRBJ1-4; no clear D. Germline-derived CDR1 and CDR2 are LNHDA and SQIVND (reference sequence). Trimming cost V 3 bases and J 4 bases, with 18 bases left between them. The CDR3 runs to 17 residues. DNA of the CDR3: TGTGCCAGTAGTATTATCGAGCCCCACCTCAATAATGAAAAACTGTTTTTT. It translates to CASSIIEPHLNNEKLFF. The full variable domain, in which reference TRBV19 and TRBJ1-4 provide the parts outside the CDR3, is DGGITQSPKYLFRKEGQNVTLSCEQNLNHDAMYWYRQDPGQGLRLIYYSQIVNDFQKGDIAEGYSVSREKKESFPLTVTSAQKNPTAFYLCASSIIEPHLNNEKLFFGSGTQLSVL.

The chain combines TRBV4-2 with TRBJ2-2; 7 bases match TRBD1. V shed 4 bases, J shed 2 bases, and the junction held 10 bases outside the gene matches. CDR1 LGHNA and CDR2 YNFKEQ come from the germline V gene. The CDR3 extends over 17 amino acids. Written as DNA, the CDR3 is TGTGCCAGCAGCCGCCCCCAGGGGGACCGAAACACCGGGGAGCTGTTTTTT. Translation gives CASSRPQGDRNTGELFF.

V usage is TRBV29-1 and J usage is TRBJ1-1; D gene unclear. Trimming cost V 7 bases and J 0 bases, with 9 bases left between them. The germline V gene encodes CDR1 SQVTM and CDR2 ANQGSEA. This CDR3 spans 12 amino acids. In DNA form, the CDR3 reads TGCAGCGGCTCTTCCGTGAACACTGAAGCTTTCTTT. Translated, it gives CSGSSVNTEAFF.

The rearrangement joins TRBV2 to TRBJ1-1, with a tentative D call TRBD1 (5 bases). CDR3 length: 15 amino acids. Trimming removed 6 bases at V and 4 bases at J, with 18 bases between. Looked up from germline, CDR1 is SNHLY and CDR2 is FYNNEI. In nucleotides, the CDR3 is TGTGCCAGCAGCGTGACCGGGACGGGGAGCACTGAAGCTTTCTTT. This encodes CASSVTGTGSTEAFF.

The chain carries TRBV5-4 and TRBJ2-3; TRBD2 agrees at 7 bases. The CDR3 is 15 residues long. J lost 4 bases, V lost 3 bases, and 8 bases had no gene match. Germline V gene data show CDR1 as SGHNT and CDR2 as YYREEE (reference sequence). The CDR3 DNA reads as TGTGCCAGCAGCTCCACCCTGACTAGCCCAGATACGCAGTATTTT. Translated, it gives CASSSTLTSPDTQYF.

The rearrangement links TRBV5-1 to TRBJ1-1; tentatively, D is TRBD1 (6 bases). The CDR3 is 14 residues long. Germline V lookup: CDR1 SGHRS, CDR2 YFSETQ. V was trimmed by 5 bases and J by 5 bases, leaving 16 bases between them. The CDR3 DNA follows: TGCGCCAGCAGGACGGACAGCACAGGAACTGAAGCTTTCTTT. Its protein is CASRTDSTGTEAFF.

The chain couples TRBV10-3 to TRBJ1-5, with D uncertain. The CDR3 sequence is 15 residues long. Per germline, CDR1 ENHRY and CDR2 SYGVKD. Trimming cost V 0 bases and J 4 bases, with 10 bases left between them. The CDR3 loop is CAISESNRENQPQHF. The DNA for the CDR3 is TGTGCCATCAGTGAGTCTAACAGAGAAAATCAGCCCCAGCATTTT.

The chain has TRBV14 and TRBJ2-5, with 9 positions matching TRBD1. CDR1 and CDR2 from the germline V gene are SGHDN and FVKESK. J lost 1 base, V lost 1 base, and 13 bases had no gene match. The CDR3 sequence is 19 residues long. The CDR3, as DNA: TGTGCCAGCAGCCAAGGGATGGACAGGGGCAGAGGCGTCCAAGAGACCCAGTACTTC. Translation gives CASSQGMDRGRGVQETQYF.

The chain links TRBV5-1 to TRBJ1-4; the match to TRBD1 covers 7 bases. Germline CDR1 reads SGHRS; CDR2 reads YFSETQ. Germline trimming cut 9 bases from V and 4 bases from J; bases unmatched to any gene: 6. The CDR3 length is 13 residues. The CDR3 loop is CATRQGFNEKLFF. The CDR3 DNA reads TGCGCCACCCGACAGGGTTTTAATGAAAAACTGTTTTTT.

V is TRBV7-8 and J is TRBJ2-3; 10 bases fit TRBD2. Unmatched junction bases numbered 8, after V lost 0 bases and J lost 2 bases. In germline, CDR1 is SGHVS, CDR2 FQNEAQ. The CDR3 sequence is 18 residues long. The CDR3 DNA reads as TGTGCCAGCAGCTTAGCCATCGTTAGCGGGAGGTCCACAGATACGCAGTATTTT. Amino acids: CASSLAIVSGRSTDTQYF.

The chain's CDR3 is CASRGQFNQPQHF. CDR3 bases: TGTGCCAGCAGAGGACAGTTTAATCAGCCCCAGCATTTT. V is TRBV28 and J is TRBJ1-5; TRBD1 is a possible D gene (6 bases). V was pared by 6 bases and J by 4 bases, with 10 bases between. CDR1 MDHEN and CDR2 SYDVKM come from the germline V gene. The CDR3 is 13 amino acids.